One sample yielded the 18 T cell receptor beta chains listed below, sequenced in a study of CXCR3-negative and CXCR3-positive naive CD8 T cells. The TRB libraries of cDNA were built by UMI-labeled 5' RACE. TCRdb derives one entry per CDR3 protein from the 5' RACE reads, leaving out DNA. This table holds roughly 28,000 distinct CDR3 sequences. Material: memory CD8+ T cells from blood. The receptors here all came from a human donor in good health. Some clones in this sample may be carry-over from other donors' samples.

V gene TRBV7-9 combines with J gene TRBJ2-7; TCRdb indicates TRBD2, and absent DNA this call remains unverified. Per the germline V gene, CDR1 is SEHNR and CDR2 is FQNEAQ (reference sequence). The CDR3 length is 11 residues. CDR3 loop: CASSFEGEQYF.

The genes are TRBV28 and TRBJ2-5; no DNA is available, so the TRBD1 call from TCRdb remains unchecked. The CDR3 runs 17 residues. Germline V lookup: CDR1 MDHEN, CDR2 SYDVKM. CDR3 region: CASAPRGRGIYQETQYF.

Frequency places this clonotype as medium-sized. The chain couples TRBV14 to TRBJ2-7; TCRdb calls TRBD2, which cannot be checked without DNA. This CDR3 is 13 amino acids long. Germline V gene lookup returns CDR1 SGHDN and CDR2 FVKESK. CDR3 sequence reads: CASSDGPLDEQYF.

The chain uses TRBV20-1 and TRBJ2-5; TCRdb's assignment of TRBD2 cannot be checked, as there is no DNA. The CDR3 covers 16 residues. CDR1 DFQATT and CDR2 SNEGSKA come from the germline V gene (reference sequence). Here the CDR3 reads CSARLAGGSLQETQYF.

The V call is TRBV29-1, the J call TRBJ2-7. The CDR3 spans 12 residues. CDR1 is SQVTM, CDR2 ANQGSEA, per germline. CDR3 region: CSVPGSSYEQYF.

V gene TRBV14 combines with J gene TRBJ2-1; TCRdb selects TRBD1, and the lack of DNA leaves this call unchecked. There are 16 residues in the CDR3. Germline values: CDR1 SGHDN, CDR2 FVKESK. The CDR3 protein is CASSQEGTGVYNEQFF.

The V gene is TRBV29-1, the J gene TRBJ2-2; TCRdb names TRBD1, which stays unverified in the absence of DNA. This CDR3 is built from 15 residues. Germline-derived CDR1 and CDR2 are SQVTM and ANQGSEA. Here the CDR3 reads CSVEERGDNTGELFF.

The J gene is TRBJ2-7, the V gene TRBV4-3. The CDR3 length is 15 residues. The germline V gene encodes CDR1 LGHNA and CDR2 YSLEER. CDR3 amino acids: CASSQAPGFSYEQYF.

The chain is built from TRBV6-2 or TRBV6-3 and TRBJ2-1; TCRdb reports TRBD1, a call that lacks DNA to check it against. Germline values: CDR1 MNHEY, CDR2 SVGEGT. The CDR3 has 15 residues. This CDR3 is CASSYRQGGGFEQFF.

The V gene is TRBV4-3, the J gene TRBJ1-2. This CDR3 is 15 amino acids long. Germline CDR1 and CDR2: LGHNA and YSLEER. The CDR3 sequence: CASSQAVPQGSGYTF.

The rearrangement joins TRBV12-3 or TRBV12-4 to TRBJ2-1; the TCRdb D gene call, TRBD2, has no DNA to confirm it. This CDR3 region has 14 residues. This CDR3 is CATDGSSGYNEQFF.

J is TRBJ1-1 and V is TRBV29-1; TCRdb's D call, TRBD1, is unchecked because there is no DNA. The V gene's germline CDR1 is SQVTM and CDR2 ANQGSEA. CDR3 size: 12 residues. The CDR3 here is CSALNRVAEAFF.

This clonotype ranks as medium-sized (0.01 to 0.1%) in terms of frequency. The CDR3 sequence is CASSQIAGEGYNEQFF. The chain uses TRBV4-3 and TRBJ2-1; TCRdb designates TRBD2, a call that cannot be tested without DNA. The V gene's germline CDR1 is LGHNA and CDR2 YSLEER. The CDR3 contains 16 residues.

Considering frequency, this clonotype is medium-sized (0.01 to 0.1%). The chain employs TRBV4-3 and TRBJ2-2; TCRdb names TRBD1, which stays unverified in the absence of DNA. Germline assignment: CDR1 LGHNA and CDR2 YSLEER. The length of the CDR3 is 16 residues. CDR3 sequence reads: CASSNPSGQYTGELFF.

The chain links TRBV3-1 to TRBJ2-7; TCRdb lists TRBD1, though no DNA is available to test this call. Per the germline V gene, CDR1 is LGHDT and CDR2 is YNNKEL (reference sequence). CDR3 length equals 14 residues. CDR3 amino acids: CASSSGPGSYEQYF.

This chain connects TRBV18 to TRBJ2-3. The CDR3 extends over 14 amino acids. Germline CDR1 is KGHSH and CDR2 is LQKENI. The chain's CDR3 is CASSPAENTDTQYF.

The V gene is TRBV27, the J gene TRBJ2-7; TCRdb's assignment of TRBD1 cannot be checked, as there is no DNA. The V gene's germline CDR1 is MNHEY and CDR2 SMNVEV (reference sequence). This CDR3 region has 14 residues. CDR3 region: CATQPGTGNYEQYF.

The genes are TRBV2 and TRBJ2-1; TCRdb names TRBD1, which stays unverified in the absence of DNA. Per the germline V gene, CDR1 is SNHLY and CDR2 is FYNNEI. CDR3 length: 14 residues. Here the CDR3 reads CASSEAGDRDEQFF. Variable domain in full (rest from reference TRBV2 and TRBJ2-1): EPEVTQTPSHQVTQMGQEVILRCVPISNHLYFYWYRQILGQKVEFLVSFYNNEISEKSEIFDDQFSVERPDGSNFTLKIRSTKLEDSAMYFCASSEAGDRDEQFFGPGTRLTVL.